The 8 T cell receptor beta chains reported below all come from one sample, sequenced in a study of identical twins' blood T cells. TCRdb re-analysed the 5' RACE reads in MiXCR, keeping a single row per CDR3 protein. The top ten hold around 5.6% of the sample, which has a few hundred thousand distinct CDR3 sequences, under 30% seen once. Specimen: PBMCs. The receptors come from a woman aged 18-49 years in good health.

This clonotype was observed a few times. The genes are TRBV23-1 and TRBJ2-2; TRBD1 might be the D (6 bases). TRBV23-1 is designated an ORF whose function remains uncertain. Between the trimmed V and J ends, which lost 6 bases and 3 bases, there was a span of 8 bases. CDR3 size: 13 residues. CDR3 nucleotides: TGCGCCAGCAGAAGGGGGTACACCGGGGAGCTGTTTTTT. The encoded protein is CASRRGYTGELFF.

This chain joins TRBV3-1 and TRBJ2-7, with D maybe TRBD1 (6 bases). Trimming shortened V by 4 bases and J by 6 bases, and 13 bases separated the two germline ends. The CDR3 runs to 13 residues. Germline assignment: CDR1 LGHDT and CDR2 YNNKEL (reference sequence). Written as DNA, the CDR3 is TGTGCCAGCAGCCCGCTGACAGGAACCGAGCAGTACTTC. Translation: CASSPLTGTEQYF.

This chain joins TRBV4-2 and TRBJ1-2; D remains unclear. The length of the CDR3 is 15 residues. V gave up 2 bases and J gave up 6 bases, with 16 bases separating them. CDR1 is LGHNA and CDR2 is YNFKEQ in the germline V gene. The CDR3 DNA reads as TGTGCCAGCAGCCAACCACTCCCCGACGGAAATGGCTACACCTTC. Its protein product is CASSQPLPDGNGYTF.

V and J are TRBV12-5 and TRBJ1-1; 8 bases map to TRBD1. Germline values: CDR1 LGHNT, CDR2 FRNRAP. Losses at the gene ends were 7 bases for V and 8 bases for J; bases not matched to a gene: 6. The CDR3 totals 12 residues. CDR3 sequence reads: CASDRDRPEAFF. CDR3 DNA: TGTGCTAGTGACCGGGACAGGCCAGAAGCTTTCTTT.

This clonotype was found many times. The V call is TRBV11-2, the J call TRBJ1-2; no definite D call. Trimming took 1 base from V and 5 from J, leaving 8 bases between them. The germline gives CDR1 SGHAT, CDR2 FQNNGV. The CDR3 totals 13 residues. The DNA for the CDR3 is TGTGCCAGCAGCTTAGGCGGACTATATGGCTACACCTTC. It is translated as CASSLGGLYGYTF.

The gene calls are TRBV3-1 and TRBJ1-6, with D uncertain. The CDR3 consists of 17 residues. Germline CDR1 is LGHDT and CDR2 is YNNKEL (reference sequence). V was trimmed by 4 bases and J by 0 bases, leaving 13 bases between them. CDR3: CASSPRVQHSYNSPLHF. CDR3 nucleotide sequence: TGTGCCAGCAGCCCTCGCGTCCAACACTCCTATAATTCACCCCTCCACTTT.

This clonotype was recorded a few times. This rearrangement joins TRBV7-9 to TRBJ2-1; D call uncertain. Germline V gene data show CDR1 as SEHNR and CDR2 as FQNEAQ (reference sequence). The CDR3 is 16 amino acids. Trimming took 2 bases from V and 5 from J, leaving 16 bases between them. The CDR3 DNA reads as TGTGCCAGCAGCTTAACTTATCAGGACGGACACAATGAGCAGTTCTTC. Translating it yields CASSLTYQDGHNEQFF.

This clonotype was detected a few times. This chain joins TRBV7-2 and TRBJ1-2; D is perhaps TRBD1 (6 bases). The ends were cut back, 3 bases at V and 8 bases at J, with 13 bases in the middle. The CDR3 loop spans 13 amino acids. Germline V lookup: CDR1 SGHTA, CDR2 FQGNSA. CDR3 amino acids: CASSLQGLRGYTF. CDR3 in DNA: TGTGCCAGCAGCTTGCAGGGGCTTAGAGGCTACACCTTC. Drawing the rest from reference TRBV7-2 and TRBJ1-2, the complete variable domain is GAGVSQSPSNKVTEKGKDVELRCDPISGHTALYWYRQSLGQGLEFLIYFQGNSAPDKSGLPSDRFSAERTGGSVSTLTIQRTQQEDSAVYLCASSLQGLRGYTFGSGTRLTVV.